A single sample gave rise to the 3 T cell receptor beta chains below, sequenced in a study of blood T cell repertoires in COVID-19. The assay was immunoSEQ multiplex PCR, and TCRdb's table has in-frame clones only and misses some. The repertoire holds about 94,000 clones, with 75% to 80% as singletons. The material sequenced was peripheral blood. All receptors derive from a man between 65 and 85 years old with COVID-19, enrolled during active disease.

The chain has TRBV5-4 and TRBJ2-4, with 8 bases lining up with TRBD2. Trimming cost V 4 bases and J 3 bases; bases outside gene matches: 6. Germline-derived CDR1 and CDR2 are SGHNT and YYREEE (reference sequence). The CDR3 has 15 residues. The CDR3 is CASSGAGVGKNIQYF. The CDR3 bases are TGTGCCAGCAGCGGAGCGGGGGTAGGCAAAAACATTCAGTACTTC.

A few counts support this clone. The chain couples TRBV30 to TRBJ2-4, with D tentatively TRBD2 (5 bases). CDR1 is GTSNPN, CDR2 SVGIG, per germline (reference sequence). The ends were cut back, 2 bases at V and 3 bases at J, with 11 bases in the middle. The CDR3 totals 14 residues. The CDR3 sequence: CAWSPGIGKNIQYF. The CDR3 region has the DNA TGTGCCTGGAGTCCGGGAATCGGCAAAAACATTCAGTACTTC.

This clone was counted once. The CDR3 loop reads CAGRTGADVGELFF. CDR3 DNA: TGTGCCGGCCGGACAGGCGCCGACGTGGGGGAGCTGTTTTTT. The V gene is TRBV30, the J gene TRBJ2-2; 7 positions match TRBD1. The V gene's germline CDR1 is GTSNPN and CDR2 SVGIG (reference sequence). After removal of 8 bases from V and 8 bases from J, the junction contained 14 bases not matched to a gene. The CDR3 is 14 residues long.